This T cell receptor beta chain was observed in a study of blood T cell repertoires in COVID-19. On the study more broadly: The United States, Italy and Spain supplied acute and convalescent COVID-19 samples. The cDNA or gDNA used as material had been derived from T cells, B-cell-depleted T cells, or PBMCs.

The ends were cut back, 5 bases at V and 4 bases at J, with 11 bases in the middle. From germline, CDR1 is LNHDA and CDR2 SQIVND (reference sequence). CDR3 length: 13 amino acids. In the source study's methods: Cell counts per sample came from amplifying reference gene primers. Sequenced by immunoSEQ multiplex PCR; TCRdb stores in-frame clones only, minus some. Clone size and V and J calls were adopted from that table, with D and trimming inferred from the DNA. The data hold about 49,000 clones, with approximately 82% observed a single time. This chain joins TRBV19 and TRBJ1-1; D gene ambiguous. The origin of this receptor is a human donor in a cohort sampled during active COVID-19. Sequencing was carried out using peripheral blood. The CDR3 DNA follows: TGTGCCAGTAGTGGGAGTTCTTTCACTGAAGCTTTCTTT. Protein: CASSGSSFTEAFF.